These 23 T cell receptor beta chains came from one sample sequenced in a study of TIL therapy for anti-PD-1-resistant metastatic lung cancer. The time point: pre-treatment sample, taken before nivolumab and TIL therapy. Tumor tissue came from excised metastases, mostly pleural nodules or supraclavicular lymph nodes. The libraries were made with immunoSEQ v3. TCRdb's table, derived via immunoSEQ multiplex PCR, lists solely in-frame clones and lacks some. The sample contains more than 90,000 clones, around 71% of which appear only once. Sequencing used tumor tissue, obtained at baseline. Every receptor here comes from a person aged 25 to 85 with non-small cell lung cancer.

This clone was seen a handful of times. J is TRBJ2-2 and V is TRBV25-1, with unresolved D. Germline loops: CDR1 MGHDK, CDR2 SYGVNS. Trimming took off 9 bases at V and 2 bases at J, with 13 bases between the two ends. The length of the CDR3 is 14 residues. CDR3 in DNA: TGTGCCAGTGAAGCCACCCTAAACACCGGGGAGCTGTTTTTT. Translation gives CASEATLNTGELFF. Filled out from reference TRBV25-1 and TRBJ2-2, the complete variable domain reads EADIYQTPRYLVIGTGKKITLECSQTMGHDKMYWYQQDPGMELHLIHYSYGVNSTEKGDLSSESTVSRIRTEHFPLTLESARPSHTSQYLCASEATLNTGELFFGEGSRLTVL.

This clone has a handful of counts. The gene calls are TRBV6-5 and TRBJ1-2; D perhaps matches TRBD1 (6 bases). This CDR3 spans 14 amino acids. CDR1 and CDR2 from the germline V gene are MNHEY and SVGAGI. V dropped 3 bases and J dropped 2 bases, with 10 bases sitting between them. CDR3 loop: CASSYRGQNYGYTF. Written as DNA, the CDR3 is TGTGCCAGCAGTTATCGGGGACAAAACTATGGCTACACCTTC.

CDR3 DNA: TGTGCCTGGAGTCGGGGAGGGACTAGCTCCTACGAGCAGTACTTC. This sequence encodes CAWSRGGTSSYEQYF. The chain links TRBV30 to TRBJ2-7; TRBD2 matches at 8 bases. This CDR3 region has 15 residues. From germline, CDR1 is GTSNPN and CDR2 SVGIG (reference sequence). V shed 2 bases, J shed 0 bases, and the junction held 6 bases outside the gene matches.

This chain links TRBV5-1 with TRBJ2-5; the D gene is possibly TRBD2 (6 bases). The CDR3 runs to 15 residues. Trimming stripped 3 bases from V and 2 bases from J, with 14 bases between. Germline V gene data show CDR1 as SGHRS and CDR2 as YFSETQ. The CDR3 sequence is CASSWDGTGQETQYF. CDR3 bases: TGCGCCAGCAGCTGGGACGGGACTGGTCAAGAGACCCAGTACTTC.

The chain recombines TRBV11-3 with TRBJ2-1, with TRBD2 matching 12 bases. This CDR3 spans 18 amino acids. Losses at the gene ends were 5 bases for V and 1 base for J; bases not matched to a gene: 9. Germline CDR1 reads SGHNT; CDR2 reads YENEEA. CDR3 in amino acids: CASSPPTSGSPSYNEQFF. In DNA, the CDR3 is TGTGCCAGCAGCCCTCCGACTAGCGGGAGTCCTTCCTACAATGAGCAGTTCTTC.

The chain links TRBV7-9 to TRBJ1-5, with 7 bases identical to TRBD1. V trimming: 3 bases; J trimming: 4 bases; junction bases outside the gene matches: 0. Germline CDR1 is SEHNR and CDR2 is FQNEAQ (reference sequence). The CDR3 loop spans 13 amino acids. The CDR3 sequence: CASSLTGNQPQHF. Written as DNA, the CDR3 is TGTGCCAGCAGCTTGACAGGGAATCAGCCCCAGCATTTT.

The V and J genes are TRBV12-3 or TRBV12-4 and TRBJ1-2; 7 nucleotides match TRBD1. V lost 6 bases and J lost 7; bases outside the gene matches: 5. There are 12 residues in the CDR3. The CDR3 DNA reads TGTGCCAGCAGACTTTCAGGGGGTGGCTACACCTTC. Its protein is CASRLSGGGYTF.

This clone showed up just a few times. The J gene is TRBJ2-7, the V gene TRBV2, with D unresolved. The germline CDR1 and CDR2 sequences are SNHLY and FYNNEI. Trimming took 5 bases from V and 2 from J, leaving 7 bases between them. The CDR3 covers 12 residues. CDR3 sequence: CASSYTPYEQYF. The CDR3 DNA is TGTGCCAGCAGTTACACCCCCTACGAGCAGTACTTC.

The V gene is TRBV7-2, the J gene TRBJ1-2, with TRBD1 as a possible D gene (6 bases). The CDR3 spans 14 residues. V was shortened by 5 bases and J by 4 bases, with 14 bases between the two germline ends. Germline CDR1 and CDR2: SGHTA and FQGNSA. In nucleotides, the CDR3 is TGTGCCAGCAGCATCGACAGGAGAACCTATGGCTACACCTTC. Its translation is CASSIDRRTYGYTF.

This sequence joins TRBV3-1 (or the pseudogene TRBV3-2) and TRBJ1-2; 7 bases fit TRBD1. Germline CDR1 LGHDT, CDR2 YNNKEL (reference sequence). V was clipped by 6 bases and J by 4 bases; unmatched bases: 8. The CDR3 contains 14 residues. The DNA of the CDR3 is TGTGCCAGCAGTCCGACAGGGATGAGCTATGGCTACACCTTC. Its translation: CASSPTGMSYGYTF.

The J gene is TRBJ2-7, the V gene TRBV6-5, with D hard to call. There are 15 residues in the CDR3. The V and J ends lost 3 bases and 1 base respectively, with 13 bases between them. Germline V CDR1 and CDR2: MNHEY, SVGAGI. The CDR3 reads CASSYQVTESYEQYF. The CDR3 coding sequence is TGTGCCAGCAGTTATCAGGTCACCGAATCCTACGAGCAGTACTTC.

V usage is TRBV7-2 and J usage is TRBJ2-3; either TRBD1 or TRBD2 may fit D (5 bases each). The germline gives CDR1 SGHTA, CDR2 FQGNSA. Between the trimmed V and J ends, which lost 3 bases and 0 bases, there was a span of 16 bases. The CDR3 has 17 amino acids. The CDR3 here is CASSLGLWGISTDTQYF. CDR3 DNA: TGTGCCAGCAGCTTGGGCCTCTGGGGGATAAGCACAGATACGCAGTATTTT.

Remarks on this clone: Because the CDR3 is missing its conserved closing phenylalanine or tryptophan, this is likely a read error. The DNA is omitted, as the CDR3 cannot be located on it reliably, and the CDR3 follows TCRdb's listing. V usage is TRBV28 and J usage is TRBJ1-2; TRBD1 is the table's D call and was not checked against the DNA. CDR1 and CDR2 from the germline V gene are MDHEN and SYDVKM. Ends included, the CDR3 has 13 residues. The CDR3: CASRNPGHRTLGL.

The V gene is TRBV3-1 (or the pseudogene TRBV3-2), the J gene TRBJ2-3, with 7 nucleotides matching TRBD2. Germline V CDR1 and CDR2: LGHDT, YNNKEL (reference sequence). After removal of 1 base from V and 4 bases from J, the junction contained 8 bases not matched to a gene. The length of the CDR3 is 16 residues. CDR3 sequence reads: CASSQGTRVAADTQYF. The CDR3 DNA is TGTGCCAGCAGCCAAGGGACTAGGGTTGCCGCAGATACGCAGTATTTT.

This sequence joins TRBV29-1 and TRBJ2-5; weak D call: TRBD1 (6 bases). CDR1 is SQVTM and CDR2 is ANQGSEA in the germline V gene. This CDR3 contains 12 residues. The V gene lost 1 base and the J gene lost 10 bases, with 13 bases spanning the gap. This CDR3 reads CSVEGAGEGQYF. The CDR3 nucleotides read TGCAGCGTTGAAGGGGCAGGGGAAGGCCAGTACTTC.

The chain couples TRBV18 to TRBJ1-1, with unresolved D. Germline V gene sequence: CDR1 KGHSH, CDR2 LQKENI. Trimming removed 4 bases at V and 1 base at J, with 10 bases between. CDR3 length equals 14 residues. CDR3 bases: TGTGCCAGCTCACTAGGACGAACGAACACTGAAGCTTTCTTT. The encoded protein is CASSLGRTNTEAFF.

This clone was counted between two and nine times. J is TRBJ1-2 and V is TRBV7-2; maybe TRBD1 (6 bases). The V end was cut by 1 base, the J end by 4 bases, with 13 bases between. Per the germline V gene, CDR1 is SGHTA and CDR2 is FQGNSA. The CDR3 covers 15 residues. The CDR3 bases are TGTGCCAGCAGCTTAGAGGGGGGTTTAGGCTATGGCTACACCTTC. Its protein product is CASSLEGGLGYGYTF.

In DNA form, the CDR3 reads TGTGCCAGCAGCCCCGCCGGGGGGCGCGGCTATGGCTACACCTTC. Translation: CASSPAGGRGYGYTF. This chain links TRBV27 with TRBJ1-2; D perhaps matches TRBD1 (6 bases). This CDR3 region has 15 residues. Trimming pared 6 bases from V and 4 bases from J, leaving 18 bases between. CDR1 MNHEY and CDR2 SMNVEV come from the germline V gene (reference sequence).

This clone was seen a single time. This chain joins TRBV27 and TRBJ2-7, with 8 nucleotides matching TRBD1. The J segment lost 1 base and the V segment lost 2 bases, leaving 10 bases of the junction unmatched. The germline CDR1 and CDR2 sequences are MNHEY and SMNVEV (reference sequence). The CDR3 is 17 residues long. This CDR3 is CASSLTGTGIGSYEQYF. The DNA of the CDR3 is TGTGCCAGCAGTTTAACCGGGACAGGAATCGGGTCCTACGAGCAGTACTTC.

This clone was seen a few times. CDR3 DNA sequence: TGTGCCAGCAGTGAGGGTAACTACGAGCAGTACTTC. This codes for CASSEGNYEQYF. The J gene is TRBJ2-7, the V gene TRBV2; no definite D call. The CDR3 is 12 amino acids. Germline values: CDR1 SNHLY, CDR2 FYNNEI. Deletions cut 3 bases from V and 3 bases from J, with 6 bases between.

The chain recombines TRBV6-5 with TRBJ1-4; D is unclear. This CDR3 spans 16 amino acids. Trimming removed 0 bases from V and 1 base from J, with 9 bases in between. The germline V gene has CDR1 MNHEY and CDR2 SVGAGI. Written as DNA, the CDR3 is TGTGCCAGCAGTTACTCCCAATATCGAACTAATGAAAAACTGTTTTTT. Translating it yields CASSYSQYRTNEKLFF.

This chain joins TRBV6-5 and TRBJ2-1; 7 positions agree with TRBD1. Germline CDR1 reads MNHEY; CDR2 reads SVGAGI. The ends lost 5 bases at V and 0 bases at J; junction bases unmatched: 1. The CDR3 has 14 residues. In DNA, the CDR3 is TGTGCCAGCAGTAGACAGGGCTCCTACAATGAGCAGTTCTTC. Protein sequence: CASSRQGSYNEQFF.

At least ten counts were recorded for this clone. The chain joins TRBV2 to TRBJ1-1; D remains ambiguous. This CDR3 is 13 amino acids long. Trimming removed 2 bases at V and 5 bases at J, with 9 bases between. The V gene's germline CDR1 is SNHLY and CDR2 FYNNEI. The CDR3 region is CASSENWGTEAFF. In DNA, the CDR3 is TGTGCCAGCAGTGAAAATTGGGGAACTGAAGCTTTCTTT.